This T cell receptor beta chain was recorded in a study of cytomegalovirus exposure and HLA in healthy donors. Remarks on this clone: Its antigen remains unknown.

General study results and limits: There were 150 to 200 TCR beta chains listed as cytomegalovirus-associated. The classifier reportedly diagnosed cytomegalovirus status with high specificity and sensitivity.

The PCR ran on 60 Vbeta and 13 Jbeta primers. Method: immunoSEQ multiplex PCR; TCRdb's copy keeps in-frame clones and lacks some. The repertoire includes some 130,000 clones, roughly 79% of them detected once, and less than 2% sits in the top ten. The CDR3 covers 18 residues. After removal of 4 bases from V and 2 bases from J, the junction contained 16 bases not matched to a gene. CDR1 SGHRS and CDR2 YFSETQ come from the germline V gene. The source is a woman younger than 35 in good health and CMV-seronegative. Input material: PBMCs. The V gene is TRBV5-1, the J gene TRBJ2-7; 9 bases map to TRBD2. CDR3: CASSGGTLTSGFTYEQYF. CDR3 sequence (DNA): TGCGCCAGCAGCGGGGGGACATTGACTAGCGGATTTACCTACGAGCAGTACTTC.